The source of this T cell receptor beta chain is a study of vaccination and CD4 T cells after COVID-19. Background on the study: Nasal swab PCR showed SARS-CoV-2 in convalescent patients, under 10 with mild and one with severe disease.

This clonotype has only a few counts. Antigen unknown. With the Oncomine TCR Beta short-read assay, DNA from cultured CD4+ T cells was sequenced. TCRdb fed the PCR reads into MiXCR, producing one record per CDR3 protein. Counted here are more than 3,000 distinct CDR3 sequences, more than 20% occurring once; the ten biggest clones make up roughly a fifth. Between the trimmed V and J ends, which lost 1 base and 7 bases, there was a span of 13 bases. Germline values: CDR1 DFQATT, CDR2 SNEGSKA (reference sequence). The CDR3 extends over 13 amino acids. Specified treatment: roughly 11-day PBMC culture with coronavirus spike peptide pools or control peptides (ViraFEST assay). ViraFEST used peptide pools to expand antigen-specific T cells, then sequenced TCRs. Cells were cultured for around 10 days, and then CD4+ T cells were isolated by negative selection.

The TCR sequence derives from a human donor who had recovered from COVID-19. This chain uses TRBV20-1 with TRBJ1-2; D call uncertain. The sample consisted of CD4+ T cells from blood, cultured in vitro, taken after SARS-CoV-2 vaccination. The CDR3 nucleotides are TGCAGTGCTAGAGTCACCGGGTATGTTGGCTACACCTTC. Amino acid sequence: CSARVTGYVGYTF.